This TCR beta chain was profiled in a study of T cells in Graves' hyperthyroidism and ophthalmopathy. Germline V gene sequence: CDR1 KGHDR, CDR2 SFDVKD. The CDR3 is 9 residues long. The V end was cut by 10 bases, the J end by 9 bases, with 6 bases between. The patients, who ranged from 18 to 65 in age, presented with newly diagnosed hyperthyroidism lasting under 2 months. Clinical symptoms, serum thyroxine and TRAb, thyroid ultrasound and orbital computed tomography were used for the diagnoses. Study-level findings and limits: Ophthalmopathy onset followed model prediction by a median about six months.

This clonotype was recorded at least ten times. Its antigen is unknown. The source material, RNA transcripts, was used to amplify TCR beta CDR3 regions. TCR CDR3 regions were first amplified by RT-PCR with HTBI primers. One entry per CDR3 protein results from TCRdb running MiXCR on the multiplex PCR reads. The data hold 280,000 or so distinct CDR3 sequences, with about 25% observed a single time. The TCR comes from a man in his forties with Graves' hyperthyroidism that later progressed to Graves' ophthalmopathy. This chain uses TRBV24-1 with TRBJ1-5; no reliable D call. The specimen sequenced was blood. CDR3 region: CATKGPQHF. Here the CDR3 DNA reads TGTGCCACGAAAGGGCCCCAGCATTTT.